This passage covers 17 T cell receptor beta chains from one sample sequenced in a study of blood T cell repertoires in COVID-19 (dated by TCRdb to 2020 to 2021). The library was produced with the immunoSEQ multiplex PCR assay. TCRdb took over this immuneACCESS table, retaining in-frame rearrangements with V and J assigned. Such tables are incomplete; in checked studies, under half of the missing clones stem from an unresolved V gene, and the remainder is unexplained. The sample includes tens of thousands of clones, with 70% to 90% observed a single time. The ten largest clones represent more than 15% of the sample. The sequencing input was peripheral blood. Source of these receptors: a man in his forties with COVID-19, enrolled during active disease.

This clone was seen just once. This chain connects TRBV7-9 to TRBJ1-2; the D is unclear. Germline V gene lookup returns CDR1 SEHNR and CDR2 FQNEAQ (reference sequence). Trimming removed 1 base from V and 8 bases from J, with 8 bases in between. CDR3 length: 12 amino acids. The CDR3 sequence: CASSLEVHGYTF. The CDR3 coding sequence is TGTGCCAGCAGCTTAGAAGTACACGGCTACACCTTC.

CDR3 nucleotide sequence: TGTGCCAGCAGCTTGGCCATACCGGGACTCCGAGGTGATACGCAGTATTTT. It encodes CASSLAIPGLRGDTQYF. The chain carries TRBV5-4 and TRBJ2-3; D might be TRBD2 (6 bases). The CDR3 has 17 amino acids. Germline loops: CDR1 SGHNT, CDR2 YYREEE (reference sequence). Trimming took 0 bases from V and 6 from J, leaving 20 bases between them.

This clone was counted a few times. This is likely a read error, given that the CDR3 carries no conserved phenylalanine or tryptophan at its end. It is unclear where the CDR3 begins or ends on the DNA, so no DNA is shown, and the CDR3 is as TCRdb lists it. V gene TRBV24-1 combines with J gene TRBJ2-6; no check of the table's D call, TRBD1, against the DNA was made. Germline CDR1 is KGHDR and CDR2 is SFDVKD. The CDR3 is 8 residues long, ends included. The CDR3 loop is CATSDQGY.

This rearrangement joins TRBV5-4 to TRBJ2-3; no reliable D call. V lost 2 bases and J 0 bases, leaving 10 bases between the germline ends. The length of the CDR3 is 15 residues. CDR1 SGHNT and CDR2 YYREEE come from the germline V gene (reference sequence). The CDR3 bases are TGTGCCAGCAGCTTAGAGACACTCAGCACAGATACGCAGTATTTT. Protein product: CASSLETLSTDTQYF. The variable domain in full, completed from reference TRBV5-4 and TRBJ2-3, reads ETGVTQSPTHLIKTRGQQVTLRCSSQSGHNTVSWYQQALGQGPQFIFQYYREEENGRGNFPPRFSGLQFPNYSSELNVNALELDDSALYLCASSLETLSTDTQYFGPGTRLTVL.

This rearrangement joins TRBV10-3 to TRBJ2-3, with a tentative D call TRBD2 (5 bases). CDR1 ENHRY and CDR2 SYGVKD come from the germline V gene. The CDR3 is 13 residues long. V lost 0 bases to trimming and J lost 6 bases, with 7 bases between them. The CDR3 DNA reads as TGTGCCATCAGTGAGTCCGACTATGATACGCAGTATTTT. Protein product: CAISESDYDTQYF.

The genes are TRBV27 and TRBJ2-2; D might be TRBD1 (5 bases). Per the germline V gene, CDR1 is MNHEY and CDR2 is SMNVEV (reference sequence). V lost 1 base to trimming and J lost 5 bases, with 11 bases between them. The CDR3 runs 15 residues. CDR3 sequence: CASSLWWKGTGELFF. The CDR3 DNA reads as TGTGCCAGCAGTTTATGGTGGAAGGGGACCGGGGAGCTGTTTTTT.

The chain combines TRBV5-4 with TRBJ2-3, with TRBD2 matching over 14 bases. CDR3 size: 15 residues. V lost 3 bases, J lost 4 bases, and 1 base stayed unmatched. Germline-derived CDR1 and CDR2 are SGHNT and YYREEE (reference sequence). DNA for the CDR3: TGTGCCAGCAGCTCGGGACTAGCGGGGGCAGATACGCAGTATTTT. This sequence encodes CASSSGLAGADTQYF.

This clone was recorded once. The chain combines TRBV21-1 with TRBJ1-4. TRBV21-1 corresponds to a pseudogene. This CDR3 comprises 18 residues. CDR3 sequence: CASSKRGLRGRRGEKLFF. The CDR3 bases are TGTGCCAGCAGCAAAAGAGGCCTAAGGGGCAGGCGGGGTGAAAAACTGTTTTTT.

This clone has a single count. The rearrangement uses TRBV3-1 (or the pseudogene TRBV3-2) and TRBJ2-7; the D gene is possibly TRBD2 (5 bases). CDR3 size: 14 residues. V lost 0 bases and J 3 bases, leaving 9 bases between the germline ends. The germline CDR1 and CDR2 sequences are LGHDT and YNNKEL (reference sequence). CDR3 in DNA: TGTGCCAGCAGCCAAGAAGGGAGAGGCTACGAGCAGTACTTC. Translation: CASSQEGRGYEQYF.

The chain combines TRBV3-1 (or the pseudogene TRBV3-2) with TRBJ2-2; weak D call: TRBD2 (5 bases). The length of the CDR3 is 13 residues. Germline CDR1 and CDR2: LGHDT and YNNKEL (reference sequence). Trimming stripped 1 base from V and 9 bases from J, with 9 bases between. In DNA form, the CDR3 reads TGTGCCAGCAGCCAAGTTGAGGGTTGGGAGCTGTTTTTT. Protein: CASSQVEGWELFF.

CDR3 region: CASSQGLTEYYGYTF. The CDR3 region has the DNA TGCGCCAGCAGCCAAGGACTGACAGAATACTATGGCTACACCTTC. The rearrangement links TRBV4-1 to TRBJ1-2; D might be TRBD1 (5 bases). CDR3 length: 15 residues. The V and J ends lost 1 base and 3 bases respectively, with 12 bases between them. CDR1 and CDR2 from the germline V gene are MGHRA and YSYEKL.

V gene TRBV10-2 combines with J gene TRBJ1-2, with a tentative D call TRBD1 (5 bases). Germline V gene lookup returns CDR1 WSHSY and CDR2 SAAADI. CDR3 size: 12 residues. Trimming cost V 8 bases and J 3 bases, with 10 bases left between them. DNA for the CDR3: TGCGCCAGCCACCCGGGGGACTATGGCTACACCTTC. Encoded protein: CASHPGDYGYTF.

The V gene is TRBV5-1, the J gene TRBJ2-7; 11 positions agree with TRBD2. V shed 3 bases and J 0 bases; nucleotides not matched to a gene: 8. Germline V CDR1 and CDR2: SGHRS, YFSETQ. The CDR3 has 17 amino acids. CDR3 sequence reads: CASSWTTSGVSSYEQYF. Written as DNA, the CDR3 is TGCGCCAGCAGCTGGACGACTAGCGGGGTCAGCTCCTACGAGCAGTACTTC.

This clone was seen a single time. V gene TRBV11-2 combines with J gene TRBJ2-2; no reliable D call. V lost 5 bases to trimming and J lost 6 bases, with 7 bases between them. There are 12 residues in the CDR3. From germline, CDR1 is SGHAT and CDR2 FQNNGV. CDR3 sequence (DNA): TGTGCCAGCAGCAGCTCCCCCGGGGAGCTGTTTTTT. Protein product: CASSSSPGELFF. Drawing the rest from reference TRBV11-2 and TRBJ2-2, the complete variable domain is EAGVAQSPRYKIIEKRQSVAFWCNPISGHATLYWYQQILGQGPKLLIQFQNNGVVDDSQLPKDRFSAERLKGVDSTLKIQPAKLEDSAVYLCASSSSPGELFFGEGSRLTVL.

V usage is TRBV4-2 and J usage is TRBJ2-1; 9 nucleotides align to TRBD2. The CDR3 is 16 residues long. The germline V gene encodes CDR1 LGHNA and CDR2 YNFKEQ. V was clipped by 6 bases and J by 7 bases; unmatched bases: 13. CDR3 nucleotide sequence: TGTGCCAGCAGTTACGCGACTAGCGGCCCGGGGAATGAGCAGTTCTTC. Its translation is CASSYATSGPGNEQFF.

The rearrangement uses TRBV6-6 and TRBJ1-5; a possible D gene is TRBD1 (5 bases). The CDR3 has 16 residues. The V end lost 2 bases, the J end lost 4 bases, and 15 bases lay between the germline ends. Germline V CDR1 and CDR2: MNHNY, SVGAGI (reference sequence). The CDR3 is CASSYGGGSENQPQHF. The CDR3 DNA follows: TGTGCCAGCAGTTACGGGGGGGGTTCAGAAAATCAGCCCCAGCATTTT.

The chain couples TRBV2 to TRBJ2-5; the D gene is possibly TRBD1 (5 bases). The germline V and J ends were trimmed by 6 bases and 1 base, with 6 bases remaining between them. Germline V gene lookup returns CDR1 SNHLY and CDR2 FYNNEI. CDR3 size: 12 residues. The CDR3 protein is CASRDTQETQYF. The CDR3 nucleotides are TGTGCCAGCAGGGACACCCAAGAGACCCAGTACTTC. The whole variable domain, remainder taken from reference TRBV2 and TRBJ2-5, is EPEVTQTPSHQVTQMGQEVILRCVPISNHLYFYWYRQILGQKVEFLVSFYNNEISEKSEIFDDQFSVERPDGSNFTLKIRSTKLEDSAMYFCASRDTQETQYFGPGTRLLVL.